These T cell receptor beta chains were read from a single sample in a study of blood T cell repertoires in COVID-19. Here immunoSEQ multiplex PCR was the method, and the copy in TCRdb shows in-frame clones only, minus some. The sample includes approximately 140,000 clones, 88% of them seen just once. The specimen sequenced was peripheral blood. The receptors were sampled from a human donor with COVID-19, enrolled during active disease. The donor label of this sample is uncertain. CDR3s include the opening cysteine and the closing phenylalanine or tryptophan. D genes are given only for firm matches. Not every row has a clone size; where given, it reads once, few, many or a size class.

TRBJ2-1,NA,TRBV29-1,TRBD1,TGCAGCGTTAGGGACAGAGGGGCCTACAATGAGCAGTTCTTC,CSVRDRGAYNEQFF
TRBJ2-4,NA,TRBV19,NA,TGTGCCAGTAGTATAGATGGTTGGAGTGTCCAGCGAGCCAAAAACATTCAGTACTTC,CASSIDGWSVQRAKNIQYF
TRBJ1-6,NA,TRBV9,NA,TGTGCCAGCAGCGTAGGAGGAAGGGGGTGGCATTCACCCCTCCACTTT,CASSVGGRGWHSPLHF
TRBJ2-1,NA,TRBV6-5,NA,TGTGCCAGCACCAGGGCATCCTACAATGAGCAGTTCTTC,CASTRASYNEQFF
TRBJ2-5,once,TRBV5-1,TRBD1,TGCGCCAGCAGCTTGAAGTTGACAGGGGATCAGGAGACCCAGTACTTC,CASSLKLTGDQETQYF
TRBJ2-5,NA,TRBV29-1,NA,TGCAGCGTTGTCAACAGGGCCGCTGAGACCCAGTACTTC,CSVVNRAAETQYF
TRBJ2-7,NA,TRBV7-8,TRBD2,TGTGCCAGCAGCACTAGCGGGCGCTCCGAGCAGTACTTC,CASSTSGRSEQYF
TRBJ1-1,NA,TRBV27,TRBD1,TGTGCCAGCGACACCCCCCGAAGACAGGGGTGGTACACTGAAGCTTTCTTT,CASDTPRRQGWYTEAFF
TRBJ1-2,NA,TRBV9,NA,TGTGCCAGCAGCGTAGGACAAGGGGGTTATGGCTACACCTTC,CASSVGQGGYGYTF
TRBJ2-7,NA,TRBV5-1,NA,TGCGCCAGCAGCTACCCTCGGGCGGGCAACGAGCAGTACTTC,CASSYPRAGNEQYF